This TCR beta chain is from a study of T cell responses to AZD1222 COVID-19 vaccine (dated by TCRdb to about 2021). Describing the broader study: A total of just over 230 trial participants underwent TCR sequencing, of whom about 210 had received two doses of AZD1222 and around 25 had received two doses of the MenACWY control vaccine. Enrollment into the trials was organized by age into subgroups of 18-55, 56-69 and 70-plus years, and those subgroups contained 148, 28 and 57 TCR-sequenced participants, respectively. What the study reported, not specific to this receptor: Vaccine-associated CD4 TCRs spanned the whole spike protein, with dominant responses in regions 160-218 and 743-854. Participants were mostly white British, with more females than males. The authors suggested clonal diversity may have been underestimated. Because no day 14 peak-response samples were available, repertoires were characterized only after the peak T cell response. The 56-69-year group was small, and its depth increase did not reach significance, likely because of low power. Only five or six AZD1222 recipients were SARS-CoV-2 seropositive at baseline, limiting conclusions about previously exposed vaccinees. Spike-specific TCR breadth and depth rose significantly after two AZD1222 doses compared with day 0 and with MenACWY recipients. Reportedly, almost half of the unique spike-specific TCRs recognized epitopes lying outside the regions that are mutated in the B.1.351 and B.1.1.7 variants.

The time point label for this specimen denotes: sample from adult after SARS-CoV-2 infection, after symptom onset. Two convalescent COVID-19 patients, sampled after symptom onset from adults with prior SARS-CoV-2 infection, were also TCR-sequenced for comparison. The CDR3 regions of human TCRbeta chains were analyzed by immunosequencing. On the authors' methods: TCRs in the repertoires were matched against a reference library of SARS-CoV-2-specific TCRs that had been generated with the MIRA antigen-specificity platform. Breadth meant the fraction of unique TCRs that were SARS-CoV-2-associated, whereas depth meant the fraction of total T cells that were SARS-CoV-2-associated. Using the MIRA data, every spike-specific TCR was mapped to the spike region that the TCR reacted to and assigned to either a CD4 or a CD8 class. Log10-transformed breadth and depth values were compared by one-way ANOVA with Sidak's multiple comparisons tests. In its TCRdb copy, this immuneACCESS table keeps in-frame sequences only and misses some clones. Where compared with another copy, unresolved V genes explain less than half of these, and the others have no known cause. That table furnishes V, J and clone size, whereas the DNA furnished D and trimming. Within this sample are 110,000 to 150,000 clones, with approximately 93% of them counted one time only. Of the sample, 10% to 15% falls within the top ten clones.

On this clone: The target of this receptor is not known. Nothing much larger sits one base from this clone, and base qualities are not available.

As encoded in the germline V gene, CDR1 is SGHAT while CDR2 is FQNNGV. The CDR3 starts with the cysteine, ends with the phenylalanine, and has 15 residues. Of the read, only the CDR3 DNA is kept; its 45 bases are in frame from base 1. V and J are trimmed by 5 bases and 12 bases, and the gene matches miss 13 bases of the junction. The V and J segments used are TRBV11-2 and TRBJ2-7, and 13 bases in between align with TRBD2. The sequences come from peripheral blood, collected after recovery from COVID-19. The sequence was collected from an adult who had recovered from COVID-19. The CDR3 sequence is CASSPQPGLAGIGYF. The DNA is as follows: TGTGCCAGCAGCCCTCAGCCGGGACTAGCGGGGATAGGGTACTTC.